This passage covers 30 T cell receptor beta chains from one sample sequenced in a study of T cells in Graves' hyperthyroidism and ophthalmopathy. Using RNA transcripts as the source, TCR beta CDR3 regions were amplified. TCR CDR3 regions were first amplified by RT-PCR with HTBI primers. TCRdb called the multiplex PCR reads again in MiXCR, with one record for every CDR3 protein. The repertoire holds about 690,000 distinct CDR3 sequences, with around 16% as singletons. Input material: blood. These receptors were obtained from a man aged 50 to 59 with Graves' hyperthyroidism.

This clonotype was recorded a few times. The genes are TRBV29-1 and TRBJ2-6, with TRBD1 matching 8 bases. The CDR3 has 14 residues. Germline V gives CDR1 SQVTM, CDR2 ANQGSEA. After removal of 6 bases from V and 2 bases from J, the junction contained 3 bases not matched to a gene. The CDR3 loop is CSVPDRAGANVLTF. The CDR3 bases are TGCAGCGTCCCGGACAGGGCTGGGGCCAACGTCCTGACTTTC.

The CDR3 is CASTLPGGQGAYEQFF. The CDR3 region has the DNA TGTGCCAGCACCCTGCCGGGGGGACAGGGGGCATATGAGCAGTTCTTC. V gene TRBV7-9 combines with J gene TRBJ2-1; 12 nucleotides match TRBD1. CDR3 size: 16 residues. CDR1 and CDR2 (germline): SEHNR, FQNEAQ (reference sequence). The J segment lost 8 bases and the V segment lost 7 bases, leaving 12 bases of the junction unmatched.

The CDR3 protein is CASSSPGQDYEQYF. DNA of the CDR3: TGCGCCAGCAGCTCACCGGGACAGGATTACGAGCAGTACTTC. This chain uses TRBV5-1 with TRBJ2-7, with TRBD1 matching over 8 bases. J gave up 4 bases and V 3 bases, and 6 bases lay outside the gene matches. The germline V gene encodes CDR1 SGHRS and CDR2 YFSETQ. The CDR3 extends over 14 amino acids.

In its sample, this clonotype was seen many times. V gene TRBV28 combines with J gene TRBJ1-3; D gene unclear. The V and J ends lost 3 bases and 2 bases respectively, with 8 bases between them. This CDR3 is built from 14 residues. CDR1 MDHEN and CDR2 SYDVKM come from the germline V gene. The CDR3 is CASSLFLPGNTIYF. In DNA, the CDR3 is TGTGCCAGCAGTTTGTTCCTACCTGGAAACACCATATATTTT.

There are a few counts of this clonotype. V is TRBV27 and J is TRBJ1-1, with TRBD1 matching over 8 bases. From germline, CDR1 is MNHEY and CDR2 SMNVEV (reference sequence). The CDR3 contains 13 residues. The ends lost 8 bases at V and 4 bases at J; junction bases unmatched: 6. CDR3 DNA sequence: TGTGCCAGCCCACAGGGGGGGGGCACTGAAGCTTTCTTT. Protein product: CASPQGGGTEAFF.

The gene calls are TRBV4-3 and TRBJ2-1; the D is unclear. V was clipped by 3 bases and J by 5 bases, with 8 bases between them. Germline CDR1 LGHNA, CDR2 YSLEER. This CDR3 is 13 amino acids long. CDR3 region: CASSQIDNNEQFF. CDR3 nucleotide sequence: TGCGCCAGCAGCCAGATCGACAACAATGAGCAGTTCTTC.

The table lists this clonotype with a few counts. A junction boundary mismatches the germline segment, possibly from a read error. The chain employs TRBV6-1 and TRBJ2-1, with 12 bases matching TRBD1. Germline CDR1 is MNHNS and CDR2 is SASEGT. This CDR3 has 14 amino acids. CDR3 residues: CASSLRDRGLNPIF. The CDR3 coding sequence is TGTGCCAGCAGCCTCCGGGACAGGGGGCTTAATCCTATCTTC.

The table lists this clonotype with many counts. The chain links TRBV20-1 to TRBJ2-7; 13 positions agree with TRBD2. V was clipped by 2 bases and J by 4 bases; unmatched bases: 8. Germline loops: CDR1 DFQATT, CDR2 SNEGSKA (reference sequence). The CDR3 sequence is 16 residues long. CDR3 in amino acids: CSARPPLTSGRYEQYF. The CDR3 DNA reads as TGCAGTGCTAGACCACCATTGACTAGCGGGAGGTACGAGCAGTACTTC.

This clonotype was recorded at least ten times. The chain couples TRBV5-1 to TRBJ2-1; possibly TRBD1 for D (5 bases). V lost 2 bases and J lost 5, with 14 bases in between. The CDR3 covers 15 residues. CDR1 SGHRS and CDR2 YFSETQ come from the germline V gene. CDR3 DNA: TGCGCCAGCAGCTTTGTGTTGGACACCGACAATGAGCAGTTCTTC. Its translation is CASSFVLDTDNEQFF. Full variable domain (rest looked up from reference TRBV5-1 and TRBJ2-1): KAGVTQTPRYLIKTRGQQVTLSCSPISGHRSVSWYQQTPGQGLQFLFEYFSETQRNKGNFPGRFSGRQFSNSRSEMNVSTLELGDSALYLCASSFVLDTDNEQFFGPGTRLTVL.

The table lists this clonotype with a few counts. The rearrangement uses TRBV4-1 and TRBJ2-2; 10 bases match TRBD2. V was clipped by 4 bases and J by 2 bases; unmatched bases: 10. CDR3 size: 18 residues. CDR1 MGHRA and CDR2 YSYEKL come from the germline V gene. The CDR3 region has the DNA TGCGCCAGCAGCCGATCCGCCGGGACTAGCGTTAACACCGGGGAGCTGTTTTTT. Translating gives CASSRSAGTSVNTGELFF.

This clonotype was counted many times. The chain combines TRBV27 with TRBJ1-1; D gene ambiguous. The CDR3 is 16 residues long. Trimming pared 0 bases from V and 5 bases from J, leaving 16 bases between. Germline assignment: CDR1 MNHEY and CDR2 SMNVEV (reference sequence). The CDR3 region is CASSLSVWGGGTEAFF. The CDR3 DNA sequence: TGTGCCAGCAGTTTATCGGTGTGGGGAGGCGGGACTGAAGCTTTCTTT.

This clonotype was recorded at least ten times. V and J are TRBV12-3 or TRBV12-4 and TRBJ1-6; no clear D. V gave up 0 bases and J gave up 10 bases, with 13 bases separating them. The CDR3 covers 15 residues. As DNA, the CDR3 is TGTGCCAGCAGTTTAGCCCCGGGATTGCGCTCACCCCTCCACTTT. Its translation is CASSLAPGLRSPLHF.

V and J are TRBV4-2 and TRBJ2-5, with TRBD1 as a possible D gene (6 bases). The CDR3 is 16 residues long. Trimming took off 4 bases at V and 2 bases at J, with 17 bases between the two ends. The germline gives CDR1 LGHNA, CDR2 YNFKEQ. As DNA, the CDR3 is TGTGCCAGCAGCCCAGGGGTAGGGGGTTTACAAGAGACCCAGTACTTC. Translation gives CASSPGVGGLQETQYF.

This clonotype was seen repeatedly, ten times or more. The chain recombines TRBV2 with TRBJ2-1; no firm D call. CDR3 length: 13 amino acids. Trimming removed 5 bases from V and 7 bases from J, with 12 bases in between. CDR1 is SNHLY, CDR2 FYNNEI, per germline. The CDR3 bases are TGTGCCAGCAGTAGAATGCTGACGAATGAGCAGTTCTTC. Encoded protein: CASSRMLTNEQFF.

V usage is TRBV27 and J usage is TRBJ1-1, with D perhaps TRBD1 (6 bases). In germline, CDR1 is MNHEY, CDR2 SMNVEV (reference sequence). The CDR3 extends over 16 amino acids. V lost 1 base, J lost 4 bases, and 16 bases lay in between. Written as DNA, the CDR3 is TGTGCCAGCAGTTTATTAGGGGGGTCGGGGGTCACTGAAGCTTTCTTT. It translates to CASSLLGGSGVTEAFF.

This clonotype was seen more than once but under ten times. The chain employs TRBV19 and TRBJ2-1; 8 nucleotides agree with TRBD2. CDR1 and CDR2 from the germline V gene are LNHDA and SQIVND (reference sequence). The CDR3 covers 15 residues. J gave up 6 bases and V 3 bases, and 7 bases lay outside the gene matches. The CDR3 DNA reads TGTGCCAGTAGTATCGCGGGAGGCTCGTTCAATGAGCAGTTCTTC. Protein sequence: CASSIAGGSFNEQFF.

The genes are TRBV27 and TRBJ2-7, with 7 bases matching TRBD1. This CDR3 has 14 residues. After removal of 3 bases from V and 2 bases from J, the junction contained 4 bases not matched to a gene. The germline CDR1 and CDR2 sequences are MNHEY and SMNVEV (reference sequence). CDR3 nucleotide sequence: TGTGCCAGCAGTTTTACAGGGGCCGCCTACGAGCAGTACTTC. Amino acids: CASSFTGAAYEQYF.

This chain connects TRBV10-2 to TRBJ2-1; tentatively, D is TRBD1 or TRBD2 (6 bases each). This CDR3 is built from 13 residues. The V end was cut by 8 bases, the J end by 3 bases, with 11 bases between. Germline CDR1 reads WSHSY; CDR2 reads SAAADI. The CDR3 protein is CASYGGHYNEQFF. CDR3 nucleotides: TGCGCCAGCTATGGGGGGCACTACAATGAGCAGTTCTTC.

The V gene is TRBV5-8, the J gene TRBJ1-4, with D unclear. The ends were cut back, 0 bases at V and 4 bases at J, with 10 bases in the middle. The CDR3 runs 15 residues. Per the germline V gene, CDR1 is SGHTS and CDR2 is YDEGEE. This chain's CDR3 is CASSLERNHNEKLFF. The CDR3 DNA reads as TGTGCCAGCAGCTTGGAACGGAATCATAATGAAAAACTGTTTTTT. The whole variable domain, filled in from reference TRBV5-8 and TRBJ1-4, reads EAGVTQSPTHLIKTRGQQATLRCSPISGHTSVYWYQQALGLGLQFLLWYDEGEERNRGNFPPRFSGRQFPNYSSELNVNALELEDSALYLCASSLERNHNEKLFFGSGTQLSVL.

This clonotype was observed a few times. The V gene is TRBV20-1, the J gene TRBJ2-7; 8 bases align to TRBD2. The ends lost 3 bases at V and 1 base at J; junction bases unmatched: 11. CDR1 is DFQATT, CDR2 SNEGSKA, per germline (reference sequence). CDR3 length: 16 amino acids. CDR3 sequence: CSASGREGRSSYEQYF. The CDR3 region has the DNA TGCAGTGCTAGTGGACGGGAGGGCCGGTCGTCCTACGAGCAGTACTTC.

Turning to this clonotype: A much more abundant neighbour one base away suggests this may be a read error. The chain is built from TRBV11-2 and TRBJ1-4; a possible D gene is TRBD1 (5 bases). The CDR3 is 15 residues long. Germline lookup yields CDR1 SGHAT and CDR2 FQNNGV. CDR3 DNA sequence: TGTGCCAGCAACTTAGACGGGACGGTTAATGAAAAACTGTTTTTT. Translation: CASNLDGTVNEKLFF. Supplemented by reference TRBV11-2 and TRBJ1-4, the full variable domain reads EAGVAQSPRYKIIEKRQSVAFWCNPISGHATLYWYQQILGQGPKLLIQFQNNGVVDDSQLPKDRFSAERLKGVDSTLKIQPAKLEDSAVYLCASNLDGTVNEKLFFGSGTQLSVL.

The chain uses TRBV20-1 and TRBJ1-5; no reliable D call. The CDR3 has 13 residues. With 0 bases removed from V and 0 bases from J, the gap between germline ends came to 3 bases. Germline lookup yields CDR1 DFQATT and CDR2 SNEGSKA (reference sequence). The CDR3 sequence: CSARDDSNQPQHF. The CDR3 coding sequence is TGCAGTGCTAGAGATGATAGCAATCAGCCCCAGCATTTT.

There are many counts of this clonotype. The V gene is TRBV11-3, the J gene TRBJ2-3; perhaps D is TRBD1 or TRBD2 (6 bases each). V was cut by 5 bases and J by 0 bases, with 15 bases left in between. Germline CDR1 and CDR2: SGHNT and YENEEA. CDR3 length: 16 residues. The CDR3 reads CASSTGGGKSTDTQYF. In DNA, the CDR3 is TGTGCCAGCAGCACAGGAGGGGGGAAAAGCACAGATACGCAGTATTTT.

This clonotype was recorded at least ten times. The chain uses TRBV6-1 and TRBJ2-1; D is ambiguous. Germline CDR1 is MNHNS and CDR2 is SASEGT. V was shortened by 6 bases and J by 6 bases, with 15 bases between the two germline ends. This CDR3 is 14 amino acids long. The CDR3 reads CASRPEDPPNEQFF. CDR3 nucleotide sequence: TGTGCCAGCAGACCCGAGGACCCGCCCAATGAGCAGTTCTTC.

The table lists this clonotype with a few counts. This chain links TRBV7-2 with TRBJ2-1; 8 bases are shared with TRBD1. This CDR3 contains 16 residues. From germline, CDR1 is SGHTA and CDR2 FQGNSA. V shed 4 bases, J shed 3 bases, and the junction held 8 bases outside the gene matches. DNA of the CDR3: TGTGCCAGCAGCTCCGAGACAGGGGCGTTCTACAATGAGCAGTTCTTC. Protein sequence: CASSSETGAFYNEQFF.

This clonotype was detected a few times. V gene TRBV30 combines with J gene TRBJ2-6; D may be TRBD1 or TRBD2 (7 bases each). Germline CDR1 is GTSNPN and CDR2 is SVGIG (reference sequence). The CDR3 is made up of 15 amino acids. V lost 8 bases to trimming and J lost 0 bases, with 14 bases between them. The CDR3 loop is CAAGRGPSGANVLTF. The DNA of the CDR3 is TGTGCCGCGGGGAGGGGGCCCTCTGGGGCCAACGTCCTGACTTTC.

This clonotype occurred many times. The chain employs TRBV2 and TRBJ1-4, with D unclear. Germline CDR1 SNHLY, CDR2 FYNNEI. The CDR3 consists of 14 residues. V lost 5 bases, J lost 0 bases, and 7 bases lay in between. The CDR3 region is CASSRLSTNEKLFF. In DNA, the CDR3 is TGTGCCAGCAGTAGGTTGTCAACTAATGAAAAACTGTTTTTT.

This chain uses TRBV27 with TRBJ2-6; no clear D. Germline lookup yields CDR1 MNHEY and CDR2 SMNVEV (reference sequence). The V and J ends lost 5 bases and 4 bases respectively, with 15 bases between them. This CDR3 region has 16 residues. For the CDR3, the DNA is TGTGCCAGCAGTGTCGTTTCAACCTCGGGGGCCAACGTCCTGACTTTC. Protein: CASSVVSTSGANVLTF.

The chain is built from TRBV12-5 and TRBJ1-5; 7 bases fit TRBD1. The V segment lost 1 base and the J segment 10 bases; nucleotides outside the gene matches: 1. The CDR3 extends over 12 amino acids. Germline V lookup: CDR1 LGHNT, CDR2 FRNRAP. The CDR3 loop is CASGLGDRPQHF. In nucleotides, the CDR3 is TGTGCTAGTGGTTTGGGGGACAGACCCCAGCATTTT.

This clonotype has more than one count but fewer than ten. The V call is TRBV5-1, the J call TRBJ2-7; D possibly corresponds to TRBD2 (5 bases). V was trimmed by 3 bases and J by 0 bases, leaving 10 bases between them. This CDR3 region has 14 residues. Germline V CDR1 and CDR2: SGHRS, YFSETQ. The CDR3 nucleotides read TGCGCCAGCAGCTCGGACTTCGCCTCCTACGAGCAGTACTTC. It yields the protein CASSSDFASYEQYF. Full variable domain (outside the CDR3, taken from reference TRBV5-1 and TRBJ2-7): KAGVTQTPRYLIKTRGQQVTLSCSPISGHRSVSWYQQTPGQGLQFLFEYFSETQRNKGNFPGRFSGRQFSNSRSEMNVSTLELGDSALYLCASSSDFASYEQYFGPGTRLTVT.